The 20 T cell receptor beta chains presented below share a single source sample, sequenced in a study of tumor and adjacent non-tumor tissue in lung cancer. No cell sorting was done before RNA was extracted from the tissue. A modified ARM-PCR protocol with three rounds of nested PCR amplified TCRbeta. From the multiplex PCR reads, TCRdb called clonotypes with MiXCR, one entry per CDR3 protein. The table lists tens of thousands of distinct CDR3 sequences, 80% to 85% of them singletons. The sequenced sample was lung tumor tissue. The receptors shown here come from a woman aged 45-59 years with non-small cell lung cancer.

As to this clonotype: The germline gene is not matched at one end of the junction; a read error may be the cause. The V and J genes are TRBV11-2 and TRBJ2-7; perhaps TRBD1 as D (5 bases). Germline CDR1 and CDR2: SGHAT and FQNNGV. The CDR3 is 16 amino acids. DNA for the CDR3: TGCGCCAGCAGCTTAGGGTCAGGGTCCGGCTCTTACGAGCAGTACTTC. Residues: CASSLGSGSGSYEQYF.

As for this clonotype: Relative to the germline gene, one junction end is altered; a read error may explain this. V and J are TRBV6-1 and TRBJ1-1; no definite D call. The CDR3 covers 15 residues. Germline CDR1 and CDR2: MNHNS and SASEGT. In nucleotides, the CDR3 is TGTGCCAGCAGTGAAGGGGCAGCCGCCCACACTGAAGCTATCTTT. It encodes CASSEGAAAHTEAIF.

The CDR3 reads CSVYQSINTEAFF. The CDR3 DNA reads TGCAGCGTTTATCAGAGCATTAACACTGAAGCTTTCTTT. This chain uses TRBV29-1 with TRBJ1-1; the D is unclear. Germline CDR1 and CDR2: SQVTM and ANQGSEA. This CDR3 contains 13 residues. The V end was cut by 5 bases, the J end by 2 bases, with 12 bases between.

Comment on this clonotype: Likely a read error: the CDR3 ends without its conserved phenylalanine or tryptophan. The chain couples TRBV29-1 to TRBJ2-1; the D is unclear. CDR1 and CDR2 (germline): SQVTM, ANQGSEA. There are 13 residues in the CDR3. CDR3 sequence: CIVDRKGTNEQFI. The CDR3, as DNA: TGCATCGTTGATAGGAAGGGCACCAATGAGCAGTTCATC.

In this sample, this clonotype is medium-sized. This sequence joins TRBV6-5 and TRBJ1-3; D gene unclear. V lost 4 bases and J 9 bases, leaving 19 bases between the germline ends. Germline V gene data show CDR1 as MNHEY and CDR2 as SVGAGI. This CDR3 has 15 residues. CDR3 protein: CASSFTGPKGRTIYF. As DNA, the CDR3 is TGTGCCAGCAGTTTTACCGGGCCAAAAGGCCGCACCATATATTTT.

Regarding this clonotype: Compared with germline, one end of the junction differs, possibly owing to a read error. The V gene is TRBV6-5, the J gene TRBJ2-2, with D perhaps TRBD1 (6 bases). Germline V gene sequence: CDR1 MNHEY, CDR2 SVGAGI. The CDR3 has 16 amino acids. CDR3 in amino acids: CTSSYLRTGFAGELFF. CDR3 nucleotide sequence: TGTACCAGCAGTTATCTCCGAACAGGGTTCGCCGGGGAGCTATTTTTT.

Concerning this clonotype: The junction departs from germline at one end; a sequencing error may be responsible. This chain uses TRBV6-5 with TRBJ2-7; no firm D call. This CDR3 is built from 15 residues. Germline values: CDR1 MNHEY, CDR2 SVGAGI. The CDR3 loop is CTSSPEFRIWYEQYF. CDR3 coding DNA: TGTACCAGCAGTCCAGAGTTCAGGATATGGTACGAGCAGTACTTC.

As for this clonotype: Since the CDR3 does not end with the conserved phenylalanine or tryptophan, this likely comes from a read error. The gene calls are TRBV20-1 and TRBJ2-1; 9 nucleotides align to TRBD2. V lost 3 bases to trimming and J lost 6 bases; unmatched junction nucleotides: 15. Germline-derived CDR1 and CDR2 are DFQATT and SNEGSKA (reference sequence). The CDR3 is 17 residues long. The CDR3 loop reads CSARIPGLAGVGNEQFL. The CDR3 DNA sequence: TGCAGTGCTAGGATCCCGGGATTAGCGGGAGTGGGCAATGAGCAGTTCCTC.

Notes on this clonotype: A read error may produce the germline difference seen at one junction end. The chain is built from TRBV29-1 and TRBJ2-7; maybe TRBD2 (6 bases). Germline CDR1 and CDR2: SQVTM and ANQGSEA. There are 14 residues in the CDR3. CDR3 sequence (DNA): TGTACCGTTGCCATAAGGGAGGAAACCTACGAACAGTACTTC. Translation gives CTVAIREETYEQYF.

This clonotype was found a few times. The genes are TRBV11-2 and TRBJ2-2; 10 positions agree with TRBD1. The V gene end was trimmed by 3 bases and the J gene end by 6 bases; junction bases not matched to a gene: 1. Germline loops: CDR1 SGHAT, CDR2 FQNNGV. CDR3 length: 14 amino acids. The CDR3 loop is CASSLTGGAGELFF. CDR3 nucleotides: TGTGCCAGCAGCTTGACAGGGGGCGCCGGGGAGCTGTTTTTT. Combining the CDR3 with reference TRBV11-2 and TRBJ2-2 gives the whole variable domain EAGVAQSPRYKIIEKRQSVAFWCNPISGHATLYWYQQILGQGPKLLIQFQNNGVVDDSQLPKDRFSAERLKGVDSTLKIQPAKLEDSAVYLCASSLTGGAGELFFGEGSRLTVL.

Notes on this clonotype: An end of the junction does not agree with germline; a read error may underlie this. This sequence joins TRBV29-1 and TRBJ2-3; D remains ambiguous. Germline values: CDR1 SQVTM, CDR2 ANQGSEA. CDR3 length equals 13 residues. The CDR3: CSGRGPTTYTQYF. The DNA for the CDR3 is TGCAGCGGCCGTGGGCCAACCACATATACGCAGTATTTT.

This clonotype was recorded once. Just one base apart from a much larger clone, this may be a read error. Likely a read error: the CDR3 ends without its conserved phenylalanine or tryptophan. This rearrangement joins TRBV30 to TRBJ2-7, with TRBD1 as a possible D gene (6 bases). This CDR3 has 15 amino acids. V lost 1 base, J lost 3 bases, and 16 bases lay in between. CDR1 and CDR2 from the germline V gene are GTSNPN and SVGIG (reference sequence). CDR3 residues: CAWSDETGPYYEQYL. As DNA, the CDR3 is TGTGCCTGGAGTGATGAGACAGGTCCCTACTACGAGCAGTACTTG.

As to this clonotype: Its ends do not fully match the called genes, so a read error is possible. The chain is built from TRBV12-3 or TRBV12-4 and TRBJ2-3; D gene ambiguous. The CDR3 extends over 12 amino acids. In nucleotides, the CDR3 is TGTGCCAGCAGTTTAGCGAGAGATACACAGTATTTT. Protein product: CASSLARDTQYF.

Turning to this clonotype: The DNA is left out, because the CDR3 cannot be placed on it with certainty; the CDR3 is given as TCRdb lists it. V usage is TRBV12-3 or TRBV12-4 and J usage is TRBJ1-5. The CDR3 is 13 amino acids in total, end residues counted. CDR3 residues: CASILGPWPPPHF.

CDR3 loop: CASNRSARQPRAGANVLTF. The DNA for the CDR3 is TGCGCCAGCAACCGTTCCGCGCGACAGCCCAGAGCCGGGGCCAACGTCCTGACTTTC. This chain joins TRBV5-1 and TRBJ2-6; weak D call: TRBD1 (5 bases). CDR3 length: 19 amino acids. Trimming took off 6 bases at V and 4 bases at J, with 26 bases between the two ends. CDR1 is SGHRS and CDR2 is YFSETQ in the germline V gene.

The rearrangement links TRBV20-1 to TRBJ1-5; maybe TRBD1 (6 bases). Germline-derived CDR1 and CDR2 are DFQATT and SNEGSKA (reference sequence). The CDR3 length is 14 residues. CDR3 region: CNATHWGPGQSQHF. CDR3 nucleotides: TGCAATGCCACTCACTGGGGGCCGGGGCAGTCCCAGCATTTT.

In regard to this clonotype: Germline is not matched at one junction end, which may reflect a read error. CDR3 amino acids: CASSPARTDDYEQYF. For the CDR3, the DNA is TGTGCCAGCAGCCCCGCCCGGACAGATGACTACGAGCAATACTTC. The chain is built from TRBV4-2 and TRBJ2-7; perhaps TRBD1 as D (6 bases). Germline loops: CDR1 LGHNA, CDR2 YNFKEQ. The length of the CDR3 is 15 residues.

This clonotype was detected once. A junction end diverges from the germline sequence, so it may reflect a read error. The CDR3 DNA reads TGTGCCAGCAGCTTGGGACAGGGTTCCTACAATGAGCTGTTCTTC. Its protein product is CASSLGQGSYNELFF. V gene TRBV7-9 combines with J gene TRBJ2-1; TRBD1 aligns across 9 bases. CDR1 is SEHNR and CDR2 is FQNEAQ in the germline V gene (reference sequence). The CDR3 contains 15 residues.

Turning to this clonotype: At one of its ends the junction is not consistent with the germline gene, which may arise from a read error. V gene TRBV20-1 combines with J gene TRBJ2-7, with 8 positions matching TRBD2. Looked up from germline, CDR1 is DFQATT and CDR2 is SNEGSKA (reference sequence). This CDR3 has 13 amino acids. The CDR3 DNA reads TGCAATGCTAGGGGGACTAGAGACTACGAGCAGTACTTC. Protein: CNARGTRDYEQYF.

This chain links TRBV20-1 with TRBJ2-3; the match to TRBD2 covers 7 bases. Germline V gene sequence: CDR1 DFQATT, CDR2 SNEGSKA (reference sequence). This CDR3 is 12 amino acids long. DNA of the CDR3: TGCAGAGCCAACCTCCTGCGGGGGAGGCAGTATTTT. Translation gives CRANLLRGRQYF.